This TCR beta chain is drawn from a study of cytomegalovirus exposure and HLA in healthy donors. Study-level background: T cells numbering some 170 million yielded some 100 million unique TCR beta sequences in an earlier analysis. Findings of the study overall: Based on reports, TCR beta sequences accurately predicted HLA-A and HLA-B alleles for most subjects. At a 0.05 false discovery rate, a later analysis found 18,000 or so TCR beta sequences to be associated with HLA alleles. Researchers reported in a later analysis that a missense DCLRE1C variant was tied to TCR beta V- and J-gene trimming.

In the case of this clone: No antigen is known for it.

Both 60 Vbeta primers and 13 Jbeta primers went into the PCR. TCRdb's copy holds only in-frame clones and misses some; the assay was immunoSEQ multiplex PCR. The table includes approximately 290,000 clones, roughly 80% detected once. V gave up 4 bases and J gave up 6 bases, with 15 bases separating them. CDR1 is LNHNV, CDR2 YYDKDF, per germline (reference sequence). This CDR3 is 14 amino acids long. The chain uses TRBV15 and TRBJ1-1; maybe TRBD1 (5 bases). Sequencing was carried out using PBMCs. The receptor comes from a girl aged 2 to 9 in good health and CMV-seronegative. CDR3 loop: CATSTLQGRPEAFF. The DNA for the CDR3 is TGTGCCACCAGCACCCTTCAGGGTCGGCCTGAAGCTTTCTTT.